This TCR beta chain emerged from a study of blood T cell repertoires in COVID-19. Study summary: There were acute and convalescent COVID-19 samples, and they came from the United States, Italy and Spain. Sources were T cells, B-cell-depleted T cells, or PBMCs; the material itself was cDNA or gDNA.

J gave up 5 bases and V 2 bases, and 13 bases lay outside the gene matches. This CDR3 comprises 18 residues. Per germline, CDR1 LGHNT and CDR2 FRNRAP. Original processing notes: Scientists estimated how many nucleated cells there were by amplifying reference gene primers. The method was immunoSEQ multiplex PCR; TCRdb's version includes in-frame clones alone and lacks a portion of them. From that table come the V and J calls and clone size; the DNA was used to work out D and trimming. The sample shows 110,000 to 150,000 clones, 65% to 90% of them seen only once. Sequencing was done on a sample of peripheral blood. The chain uses TRBV12-5 and TRBJ2-2, with 8 bases fitting TRBD2. This TCR was sampled from a human donor in a cohort sampled during active COVID-19. The CDR3 sequence: CASGLSSLSGMGTGELFF. CDR3 in DNA: TGTGCTAGTGGTTTGTCCTCCCTTAGCGGGATGGGGACCGGGGAGCTGTTTTTT.